The 21 T cell receptor beta chains below come from one sample, sequenced in a study of T cells in Graves' hyperthyroidism and ophthalmopathy. Regions amplified from RNA transcripts were the TCR beta CDR3 regions. During a first-round RT-PCR of the TCR CDR3, the HTBI primer set was used. From the multiplex PCR reads, TCRdb called clonotypes with MiXCR, one entry per CDR3 protein. This table has approximately 420,000 distinct CDR3 sequences, roughly 15% appearing once. Sequenced input: blood. Receptor source: a woman aged 18-30 years with Graves' hyperthyroidism.

J is TRBJ2-2 and V is TRBV6-1, with D unclear. This CDR3 region has 14 residues. V lost 2 bases, J lost 8 bases, and 12 bases lay in between. Germline V lookup: CDR1 MNHNS, CDR2 SASEGT. CDR3: CASSELSSAGELFF. In DNA form, the CDR3 reads TGTGCCAGCAGTGAACTTTCATCGGCGGGGGAGCTGTTTTTT.

This clonotype was seen only a few times. J is TRBJ2-7 and V is TRBV5-5; D could derive from TRBD1 or TRBD2 (5 bases each). Trimming pared 8 bases from V and 1 base from J, leaving 16 bases between. This CDR3 comprises 14 residues. Per the germline V gene, CDR1 is SGHKS and CDR2 is YYEKEE (reference sequence). DNA of the CDR3: TGTGCCAGTAGTATCGGGGCAGCATCCTACGAGCAGTACTTC. It encodes CASSIGAASYEQYF.

This sequence joins TRBV6-2 or TRBV6-3 and TRBJ2-2, with a weak D call TRBD2 (5 bases). This CDR3 comprises 15 residues. Germline V CDR1 and CDR2: MNHEY, SVGEGT. Trimming left V 6 bases short and J 3 bases short, with 14 bases between. CDR3 in amino acids: CASRLGLDYTGELFF. The DNA for the CDR3 is TGTGCCAGCAGGCTCGGACTGGACTACACCGGGGAGCTGTTTTTT.

This clonotype was picked up a small number of times. The chain joins TRBV10-1 to TRBJ2-7; D is possibly TRBD1 (6 bases). Germline CDR1 and CDR2: WNHNN and SYGVQD (reference sequence). Trimming removed 2 bases from V and 2 bases from J, with 10 bases in between. The CDR3 contains 14 residues. Here the CDR3 reads CASSEDGTPYEQYF. CDR3 nucleotides: TGCGCCAGCAGTGAGGACGGGACACCCTACGAGCAGTACTTC.

This clonotype has only one observation. The chain links TRBV20-1 to TRBJ1-3; no reliable D call. V was trimmed by 4 bases and J by 0 bases, leaving 10 bases between them. Germline V lookup: CDR1 DFQATT, CDR2 SNEGSKA (reference sequence). This CDR3 has 14 residues. CDR3 DNA sequence: TGCAGTGCTATTCGGCCGAGCTCTGGAAACACCATATATTTT. The encoded protein is CSAIRPSSGNTIYF.

The chain uses TRBV28 and TRBJ2-1; 10 bases line up with TRBD1. V was clipped by 6 bases and J by 8 bases; unmatched bases: 10. Germline V lookup: CDR1 MDHEN, CDR2 SYDVKM. This CDR3 spans 15 amino acids. CDR3 sequence (DNA): TGTGCCAGCAGACGAGACAGGGGGCAGGGATATGAGCAGTTCTTC. It yields the protein CASRRDRGQGYEQFF.

At least ten counts were recorded for this clonotype. This rearrangement joins TRBV7-8 to TRBJ1-1; no clear D. This CDR3 region has 15 residues. The germline V gene encodes CDR1 SGHVS and CDR2 FQNEAQ. Trimming left V 3 bases short and J 0 bases short, with 11 bases between. Here the CDR3 reads CASSFRPRMNTEAFF. For the CDR3, the DNA is TGTGCCAGCAGCTTTCGGCCACGGATGAACACTGAAGCTTTCTTT.

This clonotype was detected ten times or more. The V call is TRBV5-1, the J call TRBJ1-1, with D maybe TRBD1 (6 bases). Trimming stripped 6 bases from V and 5 bases from J, with 17 bases between. The CDR3 spans 14 residues. Germline V CDR1 and CDR2: SGHRS, YFSETQ. The CDR3, as DNA: TGCGCCAGCAACCCGGCCAAAGGGGGTACTGAAGCTTTCTTT. It yields the protein CASNPAKGGTEAFF. The full variable domain, its missing parts supplied by reference TRBV5-1 and TRBJ1-1, is KAGVTQTPRYLIKTRGQQVTLSCSPISGHRSVSWYQQTPGQGLQFLFEYFSETQRNKGNFPGRFSGRQFSNSRSEMNVSTLELGDSALYLCASNPAKGGTEAFFGQGTRLTVV.

At least ten counts were recorded for this clonotype. The chain has TRBV20-1 and TRBJ1-5, with TRBD1 as a possible D gene (5 bases). V lost 0 bases and J lost 0, with 12 bases in between. This CDR3 is built from 16 residues. Germline CDR1 DFQATT, CDR2 SNEGSKA (reference sequence). Here the CDR3 reads CSARDTPGHSNQPQHF. The CDR3 DNA sequence: TGCAGTGCTAGAGACACTCCGGGGCATAGCAATCAGCCCCAGCATTTT.

The chain links TRBV3-1 to TRBJ2-2; weak D call: TRBD2 (5 bases). Trimming removed 2 bases from V and 6 bases from J, with 10 bases in between. The CDR3 spans 14 residues. In germline, CDR1 is LGHDT, CDR2 YNNKEL (reference sequence). The CDR3 protein is CASSQSAVAGELFF. Written as DNA, the CDR3 is TGTGCCAGCAGCCAATCAGCGGTTGCCGGGGAGCTGTTTTTT.

This clonotype was detected ten times or more. In DNA form, the CDR3 reads TGCGCCAGCAGCGCAGGGGCCCCTGGAAACACCATATATTTT. It translates to CASSAGAPGNTIYF. V usage is TRBV5-1 and J usage is TRBJ1-3; D is perhaps TRBD1 (6 bases). The length of the CDR3 is 14 residues. V dropped 4 bases and J dropped 2 bases, with 10 bases sitting between them. Germline CDR1 SGHRS, CDR2 YFSETQ.

This clonotype was detected many times. The chain recombines TRBV20-1 with TRBJ2-3; 8 bases agree with TRBD2. The germline gives CDR1 DFQATT, CDR2 SNEGSKA (reference sequence). The CDR3 spans 15 residues. Trimming removed 3 bases from V and 4 bases from J; junction bases left unmatched: 9. CDR3 nucleotide sequence: TGCAGTGCTAGCCCTCGGGAGGGCCCCCCAGATACGCAGTATTTT. Protein sequence: CSASPREGPPDTQYF.

Details on this clonotype: This could be a read error, since a much larger clone is one nucleotide away. This chain links TRBV6-1 with TRBJ1-5, with 10 bases aligning to TRBD1. CDR3 length: 16 residues. The germline gives CDR1 MNHNS, CDR2 SASEGT. CDR3 nucleotides: TGTGCCTGCAGTGAATGGGGACAGGGGAGCAATCAGCCCCAGCATTTT. This codes for CACSEWGQGSNQPQHF.

This clonotype was recorded at least ten times. The CDR3 region is CASSPVLFGPNEKLFF. DNA of the CDR3: TGTGCCAGCAGTCCGGTTCTATTCGGGCCCAATGAAAAACTGTTTTTT. This sequence joins TRBV27 and TRBJ1-4; D unresolved. The CDR3 is made up of 16 amino acids. The V gene's germline CDR1 is MNHEY and CDR2 SMNVEV (reference sequence). Trimming cost V 5 bases and J 5 bases, with 18 bases left between them.

This clonotype was detected ten times or more. The V gene is TRBV12-3 or TRBV12-4, the J gene TRBJ2-1, with 9 bases lining up with TRBD2. The CDR3 is 14 residues long. The ends lost 5 bases at V and 6 bases at J; junction bases unmatched: 5. CDR3 coding DNA: TGTGCCAGCAGTCGAGCGGGAGGAAGCAATGAGCAGTTCTTC. Its translation: CASSRAGGSNEQFF.

This clonotype has a handful of counts. This chain joins TRBV18 and TRBJ2-1; D is ambiguous. Trimming took 0 bases from V and 0 from J, leaving 9 bases between them. Germline CDR1 reads KGHSH; CDR2 reads LQKENI. The CDR3 is made up of 16 amino acids. CDR3 nucleotides: TGTGCCAGCTCACCACCGAACAGTTTCTCCTACAATGAGCAGTTCTTC. Protein sequence: CASSPPNSFSYNEQFF.

This clonotype was found a few times. A much larger clone lies a single base off, so this may be a read error. The genes are TRBV6-1 and TRBJ2-1; D perhaps matches TRBD2 (6 bases). Germline CDR1 reads MNHNS; CDR2 reads SASEGT. The CDR3 loop spans 13 amino acids. CDR3 sequence: CASRGGSRNEQLF. The CDR3 bases are TGTGCCAGCAGGGGGGGTTCCCGCAATGAGCAGCTCTTC.

This clonotype appeared many times. The chain has TRBV2 and TRBJ2-3, with D tentatively TRBD2 (6 bases). Germline CDR1 reads SNHLY; CDR2 reads FYNNEI. V was cut by 8 bases and J by 0 bases, with 12 bases left in between. The CDR3 is made up of 14 amino acids. The CDR3 region has the DNA TGTGCCAGCTACCGGACTACCAGCACAGATACGCAGTATTTT. This gives the protein CASYRTTSTDTQYF.

This clonotype was seen ten or more times. The V call is TRBV20-1, the J call TRBJ2-7, with 10 bases that match TRBD1. The ends lost 1 base at V and 3 bases at J; junction bases unmatched: 3. In germline, CDR1 is DFQATT, CDR2 SNEGSKA (reference sequence). There are 14 residues in the CDR3. The CDR3 bases are TGCAGTGCTAGAGGGACAGGGGGTTACTACGAGCAGTACTTC. Protein product: CSARGTGGYYEQYF.

This clonotype has at least ten counts. The chain links TRBV12-3 or TRBV12-4 to TRBJ2-7, with D maybe TRBD1 (5 bases). This CDR3 has 15 residues. V lost 1 base to trimming and J lost 3 bases, with 13 bases between them. CDR3 region: CASSLGRGGSYEQYF. In DNA, the CDR3 is TGTGCCAGCAGTTTAGGTAGGGGTGGTAGCTACGAGCAGTACTTC.

To note about this clonotype: Being one base from a much bigger clone, this may be a read error. The chain recombines TRBV28 with TRBJ2-7, with 16 bases that match TRBD2. The CDR3 consists of 18 residues. The V gene's germline CDR1 is MDHEN and CDR2 SYDVKM. The CDR3 sequence: CATSRDGTSGRVSYEQYF. CDR3 nucleotides: TGTGCCACCAGTCGAGACGGGACTAGCGGGAGGGTTAGCTACGAGCAGTACTTC.